One and the same sample provided the 5 T cell receptor beta chains below, sequenced in a study of T-cell memory formation after mild COVID-19. TCRdb re-derived calls from the 5' RACE reads in MiXCR, one entry per CDR3 protein. This table holds some 46,000 distinct CDR3 sequences, 6% to 7% found once. The sequencing input was PBMCs or a T cell subset sorted from them (not recorded which). These receptors were taken from an adult who had mild COVID-19 (a few samples of this study predate the infection). Cell type and time point are not known.

This clonotype was seen many times. The chain recombines TRBV10-3 with TRBJ1-6; D ambiguous. The CDR3 sequence is 13 residues long. CDR1 is ENHRY, CDR2 SYGVKD, per germline. Trimming took off 6 bases at V and 7 bases at J, with 10 bases between the two ends. CDR3: CAIRVDGNSPLHF. The CDR3 DNA reads TGTGCCATCAGGGTGGACGGAAATTCACCCCTCCACTTT.

This sequence joins TRBV10-3 and TRBJ1-2; D not certain. V gave up 3 bases and J gave up 0 bases, with 11 bases separating them. Germline CDR1 ENHRY, CDR2 SYGVKD. This CDR3 has 15 amino acids. The CDR3 loop reads CAISERPAANYGYTF. CDR3 nucleotides: TGTGCCATCAGTGAAAGACCCGCAGCTAACTATGGCTACACCTTC.

This clonotype came up many times. The chain is built from TRBV12-3 or TRBV12-4 and TRBJ2-1, with 11 bases identical to TRBD2. Unmatched junction bases numbered 11, after V lost 5 bases and J lost 2 bases. This CDR3 contains 18 residues. CDR3 region: CASSPLVSSGRTYNEQFF. CDR3 bases: TGTGCCAGCAGTCCCCTGGTTTCTAGCGGGAGGACCTACAATGAGCAGTTCTTC.

This clonotype was detected a few times. V and J are TRBV2 and TRBJ1-2; no clear D. The CDR3 has 14 residues. Germline values: CDR1 SNHLY, CDR2 FYNNEI. The ends were cut back, 3 bases at V and 4 bases at J, with 12 bases in the middle. Here the CDR3 DNA reads TGTGCCAGCAGTGAGAACTTTGCGGGCTATGGCTACACCTTC. Translation: CASSENFAGYGYTF.

Only a few counts were recorded for this clonotype. The V gene is TRBV27, the J gene TRBJ1-1, with no clear D. Trimming removed 4 bases at V and 1 base at J, with 7 bases between. Germline-derived CDR1 and CDR2 are MNHEY and SMNVEV (reference sequence). This CDR3 spans 13 amino acids. This CDR3 is CASSSVRNTEAFF. CDR3 DNA sequence: TGTGCCAGCAGTTCAGTACGGAACACTGAAGCTTTCTTT.